Below are 21 T cell receptor beta chains sequenced from a single sample in a study of T cell repertoires in cytomegalovirus infection. TCRdb independently ran MiXCR on the reads; one entry per CDR3 protein. The data show approximately 400,000 distinct CDR3 sequences, with 25% to 40% seen just once and roughly an eighth held by the top ten. Sequencing used PBMCs. The receptors were sampled from a human donor in good health (CMV status not recorded). Some clones in this sample may be carry-over from other donors' samples.

A remark on this clonotype: This may arise from a read error, as a much more abundant clone is one base away. The rearrangement joins TRBV11-2 to TRBJ2-6; weak D call: TRBD1 (6 bases). The germline V gene encodes CDR1 SGHAT and CDR2 FQNNGV. This CDR3 comprises 12 residues. In nucleotides, the CDR3 is TGTGCCAGCAGCCTGGGGGCCAACGTCCTGAATTTC. Residues: CASSLGANVLNF.

A note on this clonotype: At one end, the junction sequence differs from germline, possibly due to a read error. The CDR3: CASSLEYLQHTGKSTDTPYF. CDR3 bases: TGTGCCAGCAGCTTAGAATATCTTCAACATACCGGGAAAAGCACAGATACGCCGTATTTT. The J gene is TRBJ2-3, the V gene TRBV7-9; maybe TRBD2 (5 bases). Germline V gene lookup returns CDR1 SEHNR and CDR2 FQNEAQ (reference sequence). The CDR3 loop spans 20 amino acids.

The chain uses TRBV27 and TRBJ1-2; no firm D call. CDR3 length: 14 residues. The germline V and J ends were trimmed by 3 bases and 3 bases, with 11 bases remaining between them. The germline V gene encodes CDR1 MNHEY and CDR2 SMNVEV (reference sequence). The CDR3 loop is CASSFGGWDYGYTF. The CDR3 bases are TGTGCCAGCAGTTTCGGCGGGTGGGACTATGGCTACACCTTC.

The J gene is TRBJ1-2, the V gene TRBV12-3 or TRBV12-4; D is possibly TRBD1 (5 bases). This CDR3 spans 14 amino acids. V was clipped by 2 bases and J by 8 bases, with 15 bases between them. The CDR3 reads CASSLWRQNEGYTF. The CDR3 nucleotides read TGTGCCAGCAGTTTATGGAGACAGAACGAAGGCTACACCTTC.

V and J are TRBV5-5 and TRBJ2-7; 7 nucleotides align to TRBD2. The CDR3 totals 16 residues. Trimming cost V 4 bases and J 3 bases; bases outside gene matches: 13. CDR1 and CDR2 (germline): SGHKS, YYEKEE (reference sequence). The CDR3: CASSPEGGADLYEQYF. CDR3 coding DNA: TGTGCCAGCAGCCCAGAGGGAGGGGCCGACCTCTACGAGCAGTACTTC.

The chain uses TRBV7-4 and TRBJ2-3; 9 bases map to TRBD2. The germline V gene has CDR1 SGHVT and CDR2 SQSDAQ. CDR3 length equals 16 residues. J lost 6 bases, V lost 1 base, and 8 bases had no gene match. The CDR3 loop reads CASSLGLAGTVDTQYF. CDR3 sequence (DNA): TGTGCCAGCAGCTTAGGGCTAGCGGGGACTGTGGATACGCAGTATTTT.

This clonotype was counted at least ten times. The chain carries TRBV12-3 or TRBV12-4 and TRBJ2-5; a possible D gene is TRBD1 (5 bases). With 0 bases removed from V and 5 bases from J, the gap between germline ends came to 10 bases. The CDR3 loop spans 14 amino acids. The CDR3 DNA reads as TGTGCCAGCAGTTTAGCAGGGGCCGAGGAGACCCAGTACTTC. This codes for CASSLAGAEETQYF.

This clonotype was picked up a small number of times. The rearrangement links TRBV19 to TRBJ1-5, with 7 bases matching TRBD1. Per the germline V gene, CDR1 is LNHDA and CDR2 is SQIVND (reference sequence). The CDR3 covers 14 residues. Germline trimming cut 3 bases from V and 3 bases from J; bases unmatched to any gene: 2. CDR3 residues: CASSIRGFNQPQHF. CDR3 coding DNA: TGTGCCAGTAGTATCAGGGGGTTCAATCAGCCCCAGCATTTT.

The V call is TRBV6-1, the J call TRBJ2-1; 9 nucleotides match TRBD1. Trimming cost V 4 bases and J 10 bases; bases outside gene matches: 20. Germline V gives CDR1 MNHNS, CDR2 SASEGT. The CDR3 contains 18 residues. The CDR3 DNA reads as TGTGCCAGCAGTGGGGGCGGGACAGGGAGGGAACGCTTTAGAGAGCAGTTCTTC. Its translation is CASSGGGTGRERFREQFF.

J is TRBJ1-1 and V is TRBV20-1; D is uncertain. V shed 1 base and J shed 1 base, with 10 bases lying between them. Germline V lookup: CDR1 DFQATT, CDR2 SNEGSKA (reference sequence). The CDR3 sequence is 14 residues long. This CDR3 is CSARGVARNTEAFF. Written as DNA, the CDR3 is TGCAGTGCTAGAGGGGTAGCTAGGAACACTGAAGCTTTCTTT.

In its sample, this clonotype was seen a few times. The chain employs TRBV6-5 and TRBJ2-3; D unclear. Germline V gene lookup returns CDR1 MNHEY and CDR2 SVGAGI. The ends were cut back, 4 bases at V and 3 bases at J, with 11 bases in the middle. The length of the CDR3 is 14 residues. The CDR3 DNA is TGTGCCAGCAGTTCCCTGGACGATACAGATACGCAGTATTTT. It yields the protein CASSSLDDTDTQYF.

This clonotype was seen many times. V is TRBV7-9 and J is TRBJ2-2; tentatively, D is TRBD1 (6 bases). The CDR3 contains 15 residues. Germline CDR1 SEHNR, CDR2 FQNEAQ (reference sequence). The ends were cut back, 5 bases at V and 1 base at J, with 11 bases in the middle. The CDR3 loop reads CASSPLGGNTGELFF. In DNA form, the CDR3 reads TGTGCCAGCAGCCCCCTAGGGGGGAACACCGGGGAGCTGTTTTTT.

The V and J genes are TRBV4-3 and TRBJ1-2; unclear D gene. The V gene's germline CDR1 is LGHNA and CDR2 YSLEER. V was trimmed by 0 bases and J by 2 bases, leaving 10 bases between them. The CDR3 is 15 residues long. CDR3 in amino acids: CASSQDPGTNYGYTF. The CDR3 bases are TGCGCCAGCAGCCAAGATCCCGGCACCAACTATGGCTACACCTTC.

The chain combines TRBV6-2 or TRBV6-3 with TRBJ1-3; D is perhaps TRBD1 (5 bases). V was clipped by 2 bases and J by 4 bases, with 21 bases between them. The CDR3 is 18 residues long. Looked up from germline, CDR1 is MNHEY and CDR2 is SVGEGT. CDR3 in DNA: TGTGCCAGCAGTTACCGACGTCTCCCCCTGGGGCAAGGAAACACCATATATTTT. It codes for CASSYRRLPLGQGNTIYF.

V usage is TRBV4-1 and J usage is TRBJ2-1, with D possibly being TRBD2 (8 bases). The CDR3 totals 15 residues. The germline CDR1 and CDR2 sequences are MGHRA and YSYEKL. Trimming took off 3 bases at V and 6 bases at J, with 15 bases between the two ends. The CDR3 DNA is TGCGCCAGCAGCCAGACAGGGACTAGTCCCAATGAGCAGTTCTTC. Its translation: CASSQTGTSPNEQFF.

This clonotype was counted a few times. The DNA for the CDR3 is TGTGCCAGCAGTTTAAAGGGCAGGGACTACGAGCAGTACTTC. Amino acids: CASSLKGRDYEQYF. The chain uses TRBV27 and TRBJ2-7, with D perhaps matching TRBD1 (5 bases). This CDR3 is built from 14 residues. Germline loops: CDR1 MNHEY, CDR2 SMNVEV (reference sequence). V gave up 2 bases and J gave up 3 bases, with 11 bases separating them.

This clonotype has a count of ten or more. CDR3 residues: CASSLGTGFPNEKLFF. CDR3 coding DNA: TGTGCCAGCAGCTTAGGGACAGGGTTCCCTAATGAAAAACTGTTTTTT. The V and J genes are TRBV7-2 and TRBJ1-4; 8 bases agree with TRBD1. V was clipped by 1 base and J by 3 bases; unmatched bases: 4. The CDR3 loop spans 16 amino acids. Germline V lookup: CDR1 SGHTA, CDR2 FQGNSA.

On this clonotype itself: The conserved phenylalanine or tryptophan normally closing the CDR3 is absent here, so this likely arose from a read error. V and J are TRBV5-1 and TRBJ2-1, with D perhaps given as TRBD1 or TRBD2 (5 bases each). CDR1 is SGHRS and CDR2 is YFSETQ in the germline V gene. The CDR3 is made up of 15 amino acids. V was trimmed by 0 bases and J by 4 bases, leaving 11 bases between them. The CDR3 DNA reads as TGCGCCAGCAGCTTGGAGTGGGACCTTTACAATGAGCAGTTCTTA. Translated, it gives CASSLEWDLYNEQFL.

V usage is TRBV5-5 and J usage is TRBJ2-2, with D hard to call. CDR1 is SGHKS and CDR2 is YYEKEE in the germline V gene (reference sequence). The CDR3 consists of 16 residues. V was cut by 0 bases and J by 4 bases, with 13 bases left in between. The CDR3 DNA sequence: TGTGCCAGCAGCTTGGCCCACCGCAGAGCCACCGGGGAGCTGTTTTTT. It codes for CASSLAHRRATGELFF.

V gene TRBV28 combines with J gene TRBJ2-1, with TRBD2 matching 10 bases. CDR3 length equals 17 residues. Germline lookup yields CDR1 MDHEN and CDR2 SYDVKM. The ends lost 1 base at V and 2 bases at J; junction bases unmatched: 5. CDR3: CASSLLMLAGAYNEQFF. CDR3 DNA sequence: TGTGCCAGCAGTTTATTAATGCTAGCGGGGGCCTACAATGAGCAGTTCTTC.

This rearrangement joins TRBV12-3 or TRBV12-4 to TRBJ1-1; D might be TRBD1 (5 bases). The CDR3 covers 13 residues. V was trimmed by 7 bases and J by 6 bases, leaving 15 bases between them. The CDR3 DNA reads as TGTGCCAGCACCTCCGGCGGGACCGCTGAAGCTTTCTTT. Residues: CASTSGGTAEAFF.